This is a list of T cell receptor beta chains from one sample in a study of T cell changes during pregnancy in multiple sclerosis. Repertoires were generated with immunoSEQ multiplex PCR, while TCRdb's copy carries only in-frame clones and drops some. This sample yields roughly 49,000 clones, of which roughly 94% are seen a single time; almost 6% belongs to the top ten. Sequences were derived from CD8+ T cells from peripheral blood mononuclear cells, sampled in the first trimester of pregnancy. The origin of the receptors is a female donor with multiple sclerosis, enrolled in a pregnancy study. Each CDR3 is given with its conserved first and last residue. The D gene is left open where the match is weak. A row's size may be missing; if present it is once, few, many or a size class.

clone_size j_call d_call v_call cdr3_aa cdr3_nt
once TRBJ2-4 TRBD2 TRBV6-4 CADGGEAKNIQYF TGCGCCGACGGGGGGGAAGCCAAAAACATTCAGTACTTC
. TRBJ2-1 TRBD1 TRBV2 CASSQGQGSYNEQFF TGTGCCAGCAGCCAGGGACAGGGGTCCTACAATGAGCAGTTCTTC
. TRBJ2-1 . TRBV7-9 CASSLPERDEQFF TGTGCCAGCAGCTTACCTGAGCGCGATGAGCAGTTCTTC
once TRBJ2-5 . TRBV27 CASSDRGSGETQYF TGTGCCAGCTCGGATAGGGGGAGCGGAGAGACCCAGTACTTC
. TRBJ1-2 . TRBV6-6 CASSYSRSEGYGYTF TGTGCCAGCAGTTACTCGAGGTCGGAGGGCTATGGCTACACCTTC
. TRBJ2-1 TRBD2 TRBV25-1 CASSEPLAGYNEQFF TGTGCCAGCAGTGAACCCCTAGCGGGGTACAATGAGCAGTTCTTC
once TRBJ1-2 . TRBV19 CASSMGSGVDGYTF TGTGCCAGTAGTATGGGATCGGGGGTTGATGGCTACACCTTC
. TRBJ2-1 TRBD2 TRBV7-9 CASSAGLDDEQFF TGTGCCAGCAGCGCGGGACTAGACGATGAGCAGTTCTTC
. TRBJ2-7 TRBD1 TRBV7-2 CASSYTGGGSYEQYF TGTGCCAGCAGTTACACAGGGGGCGGCTCCTACGAGCAGTACTTC
. TRBJ1-3 . TRBV4-1 CASSQDSGTGNTIYF TGCGCCAGCAGCCAAGATTCGGGAACTGGAAACACCATATATTTT